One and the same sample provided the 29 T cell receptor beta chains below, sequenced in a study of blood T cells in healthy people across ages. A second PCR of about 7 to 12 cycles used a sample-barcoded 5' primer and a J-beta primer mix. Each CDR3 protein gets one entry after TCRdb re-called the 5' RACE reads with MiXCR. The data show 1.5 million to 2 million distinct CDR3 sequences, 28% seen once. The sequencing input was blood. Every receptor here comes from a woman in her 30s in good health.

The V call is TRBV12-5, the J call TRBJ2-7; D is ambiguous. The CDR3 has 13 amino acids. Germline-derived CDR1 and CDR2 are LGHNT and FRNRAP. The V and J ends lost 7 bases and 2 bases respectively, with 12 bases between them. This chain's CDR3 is CASALVTAYEQYF. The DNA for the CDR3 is TGTGCTAGTGCCCTCGTGACGGCCTACGAGCAGTACTTC.

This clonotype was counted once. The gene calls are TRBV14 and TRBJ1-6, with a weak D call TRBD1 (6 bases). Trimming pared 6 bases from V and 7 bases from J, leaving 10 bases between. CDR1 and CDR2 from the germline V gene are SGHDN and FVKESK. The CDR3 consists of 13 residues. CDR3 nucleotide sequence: TGTGCCAGCAGACACACAGGGAATTCACCCCTCCACTTT. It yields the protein CASRHTGNSPLHF.

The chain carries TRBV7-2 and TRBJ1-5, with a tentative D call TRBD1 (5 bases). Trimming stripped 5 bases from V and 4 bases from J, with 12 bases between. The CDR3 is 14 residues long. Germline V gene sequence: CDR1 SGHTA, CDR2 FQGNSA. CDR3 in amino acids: CASSTGPGNQPQHF. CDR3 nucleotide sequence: TGTGCCAGCAGCACCGGGCCAGGGAATCAGCCCCAGCATTTT.

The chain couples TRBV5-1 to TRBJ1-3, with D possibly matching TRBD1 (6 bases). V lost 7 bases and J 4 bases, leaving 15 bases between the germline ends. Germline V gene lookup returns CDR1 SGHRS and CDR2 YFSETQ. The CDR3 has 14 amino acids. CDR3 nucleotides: TGCGCCAGCGGAGGGGGAGAATCCGGAAACACCATATATTTT. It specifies CASGGGESGNTIYF.

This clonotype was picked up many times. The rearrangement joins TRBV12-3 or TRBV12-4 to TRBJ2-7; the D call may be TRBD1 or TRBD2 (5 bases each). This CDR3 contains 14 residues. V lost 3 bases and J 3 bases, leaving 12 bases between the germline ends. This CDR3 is CASSLRDGYYEQYF. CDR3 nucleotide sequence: TGTGCCAGCAGTTTGAGGGACGGCTACTACGAGCAGTACTTC.

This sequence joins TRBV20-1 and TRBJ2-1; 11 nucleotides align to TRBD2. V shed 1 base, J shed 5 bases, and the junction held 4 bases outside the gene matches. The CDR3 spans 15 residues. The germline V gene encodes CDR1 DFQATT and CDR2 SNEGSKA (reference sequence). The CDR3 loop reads CSARATSGIHNEQFF. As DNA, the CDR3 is TGCAGTGCTAGAGCGACTAGCGGGATCCACAATGAGCAGTTCTTC.

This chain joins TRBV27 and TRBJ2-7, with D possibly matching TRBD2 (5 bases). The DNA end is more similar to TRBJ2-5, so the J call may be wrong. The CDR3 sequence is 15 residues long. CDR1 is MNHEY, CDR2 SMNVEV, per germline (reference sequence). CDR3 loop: CASSLLTGGRETQYF. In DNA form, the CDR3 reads TGTGCCAGCAGTTTACTGACGGGCGGGCGGGAGACCCAGTACTTC.

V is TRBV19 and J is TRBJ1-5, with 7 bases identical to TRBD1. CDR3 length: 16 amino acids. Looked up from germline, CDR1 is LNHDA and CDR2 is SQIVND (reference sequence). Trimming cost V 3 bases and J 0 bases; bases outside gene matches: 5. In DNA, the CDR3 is TGTGCCAGTAGTATTCGGGACAGTGATAGCAATCAGCCCCAGCATTTT. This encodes CASSIRDSDSNQPQHF.

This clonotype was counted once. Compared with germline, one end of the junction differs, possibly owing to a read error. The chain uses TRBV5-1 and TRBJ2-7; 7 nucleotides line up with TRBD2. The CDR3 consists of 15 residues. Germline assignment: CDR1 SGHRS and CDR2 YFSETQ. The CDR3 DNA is TGCACCAGCGGCTTGGAGCAAGCGGGGAGCTACGAGCAGTACTTC. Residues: CTSGLEQAGSYEQYF.

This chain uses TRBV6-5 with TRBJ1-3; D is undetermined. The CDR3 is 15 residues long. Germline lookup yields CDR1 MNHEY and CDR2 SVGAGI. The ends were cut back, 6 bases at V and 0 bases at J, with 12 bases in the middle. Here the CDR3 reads CASRGGRNSGNTIYF. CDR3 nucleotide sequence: TGTGCCAGCAGGGGAGGACGGAACTCTGGAAACACCATATATTTT.

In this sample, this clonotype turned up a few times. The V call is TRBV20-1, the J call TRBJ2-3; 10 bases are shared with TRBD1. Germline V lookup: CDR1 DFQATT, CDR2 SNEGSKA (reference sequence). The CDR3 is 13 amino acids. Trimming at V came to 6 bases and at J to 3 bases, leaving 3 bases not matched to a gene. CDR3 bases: TGCAGTGCCCAGGGACAGGGGACAGATACGCAGTATTTT. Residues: CSAQGQGTDTQYF.

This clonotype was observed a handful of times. CDR3 amino acids: CASSLDPTSTDTQYF. The CDR3 nucleotides read TGCGCCAGCAGCTTGGATCCGACCAGCACAGATACGCAGTATTTT. The chain employs TRBV5-1 and TRBJ2-3, with D unresolved. V lost 0 bases and J lost 0, with 8 bases in between. CDR3 length equals 15 residues. In germline, CDR1 is SGHRS, CDR2 YFSETQ.

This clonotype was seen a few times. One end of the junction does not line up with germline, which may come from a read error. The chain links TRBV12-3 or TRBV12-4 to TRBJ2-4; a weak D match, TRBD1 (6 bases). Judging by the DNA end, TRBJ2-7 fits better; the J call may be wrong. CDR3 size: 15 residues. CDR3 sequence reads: CASSSMGQHSHEQYF. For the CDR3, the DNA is TGTGCCAGCAGTTCGATGGGACAACACTCCCACGAGCAGTACTTC.

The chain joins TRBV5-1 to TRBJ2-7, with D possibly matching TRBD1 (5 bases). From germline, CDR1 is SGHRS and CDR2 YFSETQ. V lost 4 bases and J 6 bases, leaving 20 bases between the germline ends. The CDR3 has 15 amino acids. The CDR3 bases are TGCGCCAGCAGCCCGAAAACAGGAACCTTTACCGAGCAGTACTTC. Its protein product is CASSPKTGTFTEQYF.

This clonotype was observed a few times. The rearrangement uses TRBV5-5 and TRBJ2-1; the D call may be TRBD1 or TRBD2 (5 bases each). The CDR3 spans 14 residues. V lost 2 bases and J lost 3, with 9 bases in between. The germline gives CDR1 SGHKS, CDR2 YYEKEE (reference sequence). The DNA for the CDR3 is TGTGCCAGCAGCTTCGGGGCGGACTACAATGAGCAGTTCTTC. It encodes CASSFGADYNEQFF.

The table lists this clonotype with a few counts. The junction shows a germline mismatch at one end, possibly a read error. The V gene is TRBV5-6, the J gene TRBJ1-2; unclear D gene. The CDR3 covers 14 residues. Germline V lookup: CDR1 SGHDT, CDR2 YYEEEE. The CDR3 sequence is CVSIRRGEAYGYTF. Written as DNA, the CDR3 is TGTGTCAGCATCCGTCGTGGGGAGGCCTATGGCTACACCTTC. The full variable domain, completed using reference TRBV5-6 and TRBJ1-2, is DAGVTQSPTHLIKTRGQQVTLRCSPKSGHDTVSWYQQALGQGPQFIFQYYEEEERQRGNFPDRFSGHQFPNYSSELNVNALLLGDSALYLCVSIRRGEAYGYTFGSGTRLTVV.

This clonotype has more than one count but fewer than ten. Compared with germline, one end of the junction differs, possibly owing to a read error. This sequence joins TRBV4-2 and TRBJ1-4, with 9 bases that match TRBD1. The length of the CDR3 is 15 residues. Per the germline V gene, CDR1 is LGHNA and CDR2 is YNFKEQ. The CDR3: CASCQVGTGYEKLFF. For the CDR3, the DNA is TGTGCCAGCTGCCAAGTAGGGACAGGGTATGAAAAACTGTTTTTT.

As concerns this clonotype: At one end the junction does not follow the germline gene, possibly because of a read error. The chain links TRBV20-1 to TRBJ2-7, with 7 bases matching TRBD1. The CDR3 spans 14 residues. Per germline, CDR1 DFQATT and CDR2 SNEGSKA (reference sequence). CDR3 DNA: TGCAGTACTAGGGCGACAGGGTATGCCTACGAGCAGTACTTC. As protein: CSTRATGYAYEQYF.

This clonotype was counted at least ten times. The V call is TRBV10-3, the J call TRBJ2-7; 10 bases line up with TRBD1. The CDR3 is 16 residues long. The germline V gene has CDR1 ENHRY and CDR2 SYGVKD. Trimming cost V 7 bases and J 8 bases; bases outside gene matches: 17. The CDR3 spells CAITIKPPGQGSQQYF. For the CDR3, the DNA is TGTGCCATCACCATAAAACCACCGGGACAGGGGTCCCAGCAGTACTTC.

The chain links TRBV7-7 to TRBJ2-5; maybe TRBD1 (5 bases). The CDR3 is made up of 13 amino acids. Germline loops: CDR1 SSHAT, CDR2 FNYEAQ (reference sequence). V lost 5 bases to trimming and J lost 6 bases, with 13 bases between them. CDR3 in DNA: TGTGCCAGCAGCCTTGACAGATCCCAGACCCAGTACTTC. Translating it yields CASSLDRSQTQYF.

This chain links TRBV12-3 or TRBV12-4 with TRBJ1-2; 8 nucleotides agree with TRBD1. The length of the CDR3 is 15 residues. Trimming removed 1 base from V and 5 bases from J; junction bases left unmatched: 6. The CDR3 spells CASSLGTGKGYGYTF. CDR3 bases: TGTGCCAGCAGTTTAGGGACAGGGAAAGGGTATGGCTACACCTTC.

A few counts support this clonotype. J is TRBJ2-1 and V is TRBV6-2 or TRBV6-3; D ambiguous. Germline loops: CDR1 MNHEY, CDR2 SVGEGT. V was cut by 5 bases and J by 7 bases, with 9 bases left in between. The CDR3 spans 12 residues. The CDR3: CASSVNLNEQFF. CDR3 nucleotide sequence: TGTGCCAGCAGTGTTAACCTGAATGAGCAGTTCTTC.

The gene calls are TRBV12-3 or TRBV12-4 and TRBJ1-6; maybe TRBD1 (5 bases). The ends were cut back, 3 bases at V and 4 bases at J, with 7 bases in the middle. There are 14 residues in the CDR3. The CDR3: CASSLKGYNSPLHF. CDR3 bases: TGTGCCAGCAGTTTGAAGGGGTATAATTCACCCCTCCACTTT.

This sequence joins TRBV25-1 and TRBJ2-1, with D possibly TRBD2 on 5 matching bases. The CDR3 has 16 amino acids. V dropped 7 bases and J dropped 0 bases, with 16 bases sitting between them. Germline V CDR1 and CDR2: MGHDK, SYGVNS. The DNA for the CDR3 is TGTGCCAGCACACGGAGAGGGTCGAGCTCCTACAATGAGCAGTTCTTC. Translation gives CASTRRGSSSYNEQFF.

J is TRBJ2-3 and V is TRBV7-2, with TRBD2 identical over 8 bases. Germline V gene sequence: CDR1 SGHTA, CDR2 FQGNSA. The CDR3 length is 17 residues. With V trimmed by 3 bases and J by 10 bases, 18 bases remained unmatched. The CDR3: CASSFLLAGSNWDAQYF. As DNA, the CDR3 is TGTGCCAGCAGCTTTCTCCTAGCGGGTTCTAATTGGGATGCGCAGTATTTT.

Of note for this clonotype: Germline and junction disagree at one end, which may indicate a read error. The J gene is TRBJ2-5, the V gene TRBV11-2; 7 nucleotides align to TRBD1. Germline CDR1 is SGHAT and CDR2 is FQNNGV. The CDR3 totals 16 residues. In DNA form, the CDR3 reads TGTGCCAGCAACTTAGCGACAGGGAATCTGGGAGAGACCCAGTACTTC. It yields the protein CASNLATGNLGETQYF. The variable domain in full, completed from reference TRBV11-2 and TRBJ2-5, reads EAGVAQSPRYKIIEKRQSVAFWCNPISGHATLYWYQQILGQGPKLLIQFQNNGVVDDSQLPKDRFSAERLKGVDSTLKIQPAKLEDSAVYLCASNLATGNLGETQYFGPGTRLLVL.

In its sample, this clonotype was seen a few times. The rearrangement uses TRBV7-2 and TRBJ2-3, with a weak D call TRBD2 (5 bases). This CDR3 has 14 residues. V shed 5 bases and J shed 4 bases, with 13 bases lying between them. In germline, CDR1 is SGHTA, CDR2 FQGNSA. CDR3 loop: CASSILVGADTQYF. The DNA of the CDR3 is TGTGCCAGCAGCATTCTCGTGGGAGCAGATACGCAGTATTTT.

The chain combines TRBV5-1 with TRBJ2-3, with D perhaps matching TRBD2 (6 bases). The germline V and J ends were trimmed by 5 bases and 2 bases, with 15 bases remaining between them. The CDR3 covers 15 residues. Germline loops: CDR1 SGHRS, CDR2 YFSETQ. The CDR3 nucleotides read TGCGCCAGCAGGGCTGGGACTGAAGTCACAGATACGCAGTATTTT. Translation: CASRAGTEVTDTQYF.

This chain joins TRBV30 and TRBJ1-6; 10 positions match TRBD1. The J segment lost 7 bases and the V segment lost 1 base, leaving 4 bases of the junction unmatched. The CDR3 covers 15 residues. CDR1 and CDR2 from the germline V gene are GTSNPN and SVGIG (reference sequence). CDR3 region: CAWSDGTGVNSPLHF. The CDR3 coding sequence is TGTGCCTGGAGTGACGGGACAGGGGTGAATTCACCCCTCCACTTT.